The subject of this entry is one T cell receptor (beta chain). Participants came from about two dozen US areas, aged about 18 to 95 years. Self-reported history from a screening survey and questionnaire set each donor's cohort. The data originate from a study of blood T cell repertoires in COVID-19. Study background: There were acute and convalescent COVID-19 samples, and they came from the United States, Italy and Spain. PBMCs, B-cell-depleted T cells, or T cells provided the cDNA or gDNA that made up the material.

V was clipped by 2 bases and J by 0 bases, with 8 bases between them. Germline V CDR1 and CDR2: SNHLY, FYNNEI. There are 16 residues in the CDR3. Some clones are missing from TCRdb's copy, which holds only in-frame ones; the method was immunoSEQ multiplex PCR. The table lists around 200,000 clones, approximately 89% of them singletons, with under 3% in the top ten. The chain employs TRBV2 and TRBJ2-6, with D possibly matching TRBD1 (5 bases). The TCR originated in a woman between 35 and 50 years old with acute COVID-19. Sequencing input: PBMCs or T cells enriched from blood (not recorded which). This CDR3 is CASSEQRGSGANVLTF. CDR3 DNA sequence: TGTGCCAGCAGTGAACAAAGGGGCTCTGGGGCCAACGTCCTGACTTTC.